The clone carrying this T cell receptor beta chain was recorded a few times. This sample was taken from a study of T-cell reconstitution after alpha-beta-depleted transplantation in children. Preparation of the TCRbeta library used unique molecular identifiers. Each CDR3 protein gets one entry after TCRdb re-called the PCR reads with MiXCR. The table has approximately 390,000 distinct CDR3 sequences, about a tenth seen once; the top ten hold about 5%. The CDR3 is made up of 14 amino acids. V was clipped by 4 bases and J by 0 bases, with 9 bases between them. The germline gives CDR1 LGHNT, CDR2 FRNRAP.

This receptor was obtained from a human donor who donated a stem cell graft to a child with acute myeloid leukemia. The sequencing used PBMCs from the stem cell graft donor, collected from the stem cell graft. V and J are TRBV12-5 and TRBJ1-1; unclear D gene. CDR3 region: CASGSGALNTEAFF. The CDR3 DNA is TGTGCTAGTGGTTCGGGCGCGCTGAACACTGAAGCTTTCTTT.